Listed here is a single T cell receptor beta chain. The sample is drawn from a study of blood T cell repertoires in COVID-19. Overall study: Donors in the United States, Italy and Spain gave samples during acute or convalescent COVID-19. The analysed material was cDNA or gDNA that came from T cells, B-cell-depleted T cells, or PBMCs.

V shed 4 bases and J shed 0 bases, with 16 bases lying between them. This CDR3 has 17 residues. Per the germline V gene, CDR1 is SGHRS and CDR2 is YFSETQ. How the authors handled the data: Estimation of nucleated cell counts relied on the amplification of reference gene primers. Sequencing used immunoSEQ multiplex PCR; TCRdb keeps in-frame clones, though not all of them. The DNA gave D and trimming, while V, J and clone size come from that table. Here the sample spans tens of thousands of clones, around 90% being singletons. The sequenced sample consisted of peripheral blood. The receptor comes from a man between 65 and 85 years old with acute or convalescent COVID-19. J is TRBJ2-2 and V is TRBV5-1; D gene uncertain. The CDR3: CASSPKRSETNTGELFF. In DNA, the CDR3 is TGCGCCAGCAGCCCGAAGAGAAGTGAAACGAACACCGGGGAGCTGTTTTTT.